This passage covers 22 T cell receptor beta chains from one sample sequenced in a study of T cells in Graves' hyperthyroidism and ophthalmopathy. There were TCR beta CDR3 regions amplified from RNA transcripts. The TCR CDR3 first-round RT-PCR relied on the HTBI primer set. TCRdb independently ran MiXCR on the multiplex PCR reads; one entry per CDR3 protein. The sample lists under 350,000 distinct CDR3 sequences, over 15% occurring once. Material for sequencing was blood. The receptors here all came from a woman aged 55 to 70 with Graves' ophthalmopathy.

This clonotype was seen ten or more times. This chain joins TRBV20-1 and TRBJ1-6, with D possibly TRBD1 on 6 matching bases. The V end lost 0 bases, the J end lost 1 base, and 10 bases lay between the germline ends. CDR1 and CDR2 from the germline V gene are DFQATT and SNEGSKA (reference sequence). The CDR3 is made up of 16 amino acids. This CDR3 reads CSARDHRASYNSPLHF. The CDR3, as DNA: TGCAGTGCTAGAGATCACAGGGCGTCCTATAATTCACCCCTCCACTTT.

In its sample, this clonotype was seen many times. This chain uses TRBV11-2 with TRBJ2-7, with D perhaps TRBD1 (6 bases). The CDR3 sequence is 14 residues long. From germline, CDR1 is SGHAT and CDR2 FQNNGV. The ends were cut back, 2 bases at V and 6 bases at J, with 14 bases in the middle. CDR3 in amino acids: CASSLTGRTAEQYF. The CDR3 DNA reads as TGTGCCAGCAGCTTAACAGGCAGGACAGCCGAGCAGTACTTC.

The rearrangement joins TRBV9 to TRBJ2-7, with TRBD2 matching 11 bases. V lost 2 bases, J lost 4 bases, and 2 bases stayed unmatched. Germline lookup yields CDR1 SGDLS and CDR2 YYNGEE. The CDR3 totals 14 residues. The CDR3 region has the DNA TGTGCCAGCAGCGTGACTAGCGGGACATACGAGCAGTACTTC. Translating it yields CASSVTSGTYEQYF.

Remarks on this clonotype: An end of the junction does not agree with germline; a read error may underlie this. The chain links TRBV28 to TRBJ2-1; the match to TRBD1 covers 11 bases. This CDR3 comprises 17 residues. The germline V gene has CDR1 MDHEN and CDR2 SYDVKM. The CDR3 DNA follows: TGTGCCAGCCGTTTCTCTTTGGGGGACAGGGGGGGCAATGAGCAGTTCTTC. Its translation: CASRFSLGDRGGNEQFF.

The chain carries TRBV20-1 and TRBJ2-1, with TRBD1 matching over 7 bases. Germline CDR1 reads DFQATT; CDR2 reads SNEGSKA (reference sequence). The CDR3 has 11 amino acids. The V and J ends lost 5 bases and 12 bases, in that order; junction bases with no gene match: 7. CDR3 nucleotide sequence: TGCAGTGCTCTCGGGACAGAGACGCAGTTCTTC. Amino acid sequence: CSALGTETQFF.

The chain employs TRBV27 and TRBJ2-1, with 9 positions matching TRBD2. The trim removed 2 bases at V and 5 bases at J, leaving 7 bases unmatched. The CDR3 loop spans 16 amino acids. Germline-derived CDR1 and CDR2 are MNHEY and SMNVEV (reference sequence). The CDR3 coding sequence is TGTGCCAGCAGTTTAAGGGGGACTAGCCTCCACAATGAGCAGTTCTTC. Its protein product is CASSLRGTSLHNEQFF.

In its sample, this clonotype was seen many times. The chain joins TRBV29-1 to TRBJ1-4; TRBD1 matches at 7 bases. Germline CDR1 SQVTM, CDR2 ANQGSEA. The CDR3 spans 14 residues. V was pared by 4 bases and J by 3 bases, with 5 bases of the junction left unmatched. The chain's CDR3 is CSVAVGTANEKLFF. In DNA, the CDR3 is TGCAGCGTTGCCGTAGGGACAGCTAATGAAAAACTGTTTTTT.

The table lists this clonotype with a few counts. The genes are TRBV7-9 and TRBJ1-4; a possible D gene is TRBD1 (5 bases). V lost 3 bases and J 13 bases, leaving 15 bases between the germline ends. The CDR3 contains 13 residues. Germline V gene data show CDR1 as SEHNR and CDR2 as FQNEAQ (reference sequence). The CDR3, as DNA: TGTGCCAGCAGCTTTTACAGCTCGGGGGGACTGTTTTTT. This translates into CASSFYSSGGLFF.

This clonotype was seen a handful of times. The chain uses TRBV27 and TRBJ2-7, with a weak D call TRBD2 (7 bases). V was pared by 4 bases and J by 7 bases, with 17 bases between. Germline CDR1 reads MNHEY; CDR2 reads SMNVEV (reference sequence). The length of the CDR3 is 14 residues. CDR3 region: CASSWGGGMGEQYF. DNA for the CDR3: TGTGCCAGCAGTTGGGGAGGGGGAATGGGGGAGCAGTACTTC.

The V call is TRBV30, the J call TRBJ2-5, with a weak D call TRBD1 (6 bases). Trimming removed 5 bases from V and 4 bases from J, with 11 bases in between. This CDR3 is built from 12 residues. Germline V gene lookup returns CDR1 GTSNPN and CDR2 SVGIG (reference sequence). DNA of the CDR3: TGTGCCTGGTCCCCGACAGGAGAGACCCAGTACTTC. It codes for CAWSPTGETQYF.

This clonotype was recorded at least ten times. This chain connects TRBV28 to TRBJ1-1; maybe TRBD1 (6 bases). V was pared by 7 bases and J by 1 base, with 16 bases between. Germline V gives CDR1 MDHEN, CDR2 SYDVKM. The CDR3 consists of 15 residues. In nucleotides, the CDR3 is TGTGCCAGCACGATCGGCGCACAGGGGAACACTGAAGCTTTCTTT. Its translation is CASTIGAQGNTEAFF.

This clonotype was observed at least ten times. The genes are TRBV11-1 and TRBJ2-3; TRBD2 might be the D (6 bases). This CDR3 has 14 amino acids. The V end lost 2 bases, the J end lost 6 bases, and 12 bases lay between the germline ends. Germline CDR1 and CDR2: SGHAT and FQDESV (reference sequence). Here the CDR3 reads CASSLSGSGDTQYF. DNA of the CDR3: TGTGCCAGCAGCTTATCCGGGAGCGGGGATACGCAGTATTTT.

This clonotype has a handful of counts. The chain combines TRBV6-1 with TRBJ1-5; D might be TRBD1 (5 bases). The CDR3 totals 13 residues. V was trimmed by 1 base and J by 9 bases, leaving 10 bases between them. Germline lookup yields CDR1 MNHNS and CDR2 SASEGT. The CDR3 sequence is CASSEGGDPPQHF. DNA for the CDR3: TGTGCCAGCAGTGAAGGGGGGGATCCGCCCCAGCATTTT.

This clonotype showed up many times. The chain carries TRBV18 and TRBJ2-5; no reliable D call. The germline V gene has CDR1 KGHSH and CDR2 LQKENI. V shed 2 bases and J shed 4 bases, with 8 bases lying between them. This CDR3 has 13 residues. The CDR3 nucleotides read TGTGCCAGCTCACCAATGCTATCAGAGACCCAGTACTTC. The encoded protein is CASSPMLSETQYF.

The chain is built from TRBV10-2 and TRBJ2-1; TRBD2 agrees at 10 bases. Looked up from germline, CDR1 is WSHSY and CDR2 is SAAADI. Trimming cost V 6 bases and J 5 bases; bases outside gene matches: 1. This CDR3 region has 13 residues. CDR3 protein: CASRGLANNEQFF. CDR3 DNA sequence: TGCGCCAGCAGGGGACTAGCGAACAATGAGCAGTTCTTC.

This clonotype was detected only a few times. This sequence joins TRBV11-3 and TRBJ1-1; D possibly corresponds to TRBD1 (6 bases). The V and J ends lost 3 bases and 8 bases respectively, with 16 bases between them. Germline V gene data show CDR1 as SGHNT and CDR2 as YENEEA. The length of the CDR3 is 14 residues. CDR3 sequence (DNA): TGTGCCAGCAGCTTGGGACAAGAACTTTACGAAGCTTTCTTT. Its protein product is CASSLGQELYEAFF.

This clonotype has a count of ten or more. The chain carries TRBV18 and TRBJ2-7; the D is unclear. Germline V lookup: CDR1 KGHSH, CDR2 LQKENI. Trimming cost V 4 bases and J 3 bases, with 10 bases left between them. The CDR3 is 13 amino acids. The CDR3 nucleotides are TGTGCCAGCTCACGGGCAGATCTCTACGAGCAGTACTTC. Translated, it gives CASSRADLYEQYF.

J is TRBJ1-2 and V is TRBV7-2; D not resolved. Germline CDR1 SGHTA, CDR2 FQGNSA. With 1 base removed from V and 2 bases from J, the gap between germline ends came to 11 bases. The CDR3 is 15 residues long. This CDR3 is CASSLVAGSNYGYTF. The CDR3 DNA reads as TGTGCCAGCAGCTTAGTGGCAGGCAGCAACTATGGCTACACCTTC.

At least ten counts were recorded for this clonotype. This chain joins TRBV27 and TRBJ2-7; 9 bases align to TRBD1. Trimming cost V 2 bases and J 0 bases; bases outside gene matches: 2. This CDR3 spans 15 amino acids. Germline loops: CDR1 MNHEY, CDR2 SMNVEV (reference sequence). CDR3: CASSLGQGFSYEQYF. Written as DNA, the CDR3 is TGTGCCAGCAGTTTAGGACAGGGGTTCTCCTACGAGCAGTACTTC.

This clonotype was seen many times. V and J are TRBV5-1 and TRBJ2-2; TRBD1 aligns across 8 bases. The V gene end was trimmed by 4 bases and the J gene end by 2 bases; junction bases not matched to a gene: 7. Germline assignment: CDR1 SGHRS and CDR2 YFSETQ. The CDR3 covers 16 residues. CDR3: CASSPDRALNTGELFF. The CDR3 DNA sequence: TGCGCCAGCAGCCCGGACAGGGCCCTCAACACCGGGGAGCTGTTTTTT.

This clonotype was detected many times. The chain carries TRBV20-1 and TRBJ2-1, with TRBD2 matching over 10 bases. Trimming at V came to 0 bases and at J to 9 bases, leaving 5 bases not matched to a gene. CDR1 is DFQATT, CDR2 SNEGSKA, per germline (reference sequence). The length of the CDR3 is 14 residues. The CDR3 is CSAREALAGIEQFF. CDR3 in DNA: TGCAGTGCTAGAGAGGCACTAGCGGGAATTGAGCAGTTCTTC.

This clonotype was counted at least ten times. This sequence joins TRBV28 and TRBJ1-1; tentatively, D is TRBD1 (5 bases). The CDR3 is 13 amino acids. V gave up 5 bases and J gave up 8 bases, with 15 bases separating them. Germline assignment: CDR1 MDHEN and CDR2 SYDVKM. The CDR3 spells CASSPPGPGEAFF. The CDR3 DNA sequence: TGTGCCAGCAGTCCCCCAGGGCCAGGGGAAGCTTTCTTT. Using reference TRBV28 and TRBJ1-1 for the parts outside the CDR3, the full variable domain is DVKVTQSSRYLVKRTGEKVFLECVQDMDHENMFWYRQDPGLGLRLIYFSYDVKMKEKGDIPEGYSVSREKKERFSLILESASTNQTSMYLCASSPPGPGEAFFGQGTRLTVV.